A selection of T cell receptor beta chains follows, all from one sample in a study of OX40 agonist ivuxolimab in advanced cancers. The assay was immunoSEQ multiplex PCR, and TCRdb's table has in-frame clones only and misses some. The data contain approximately 40,000 clones, about 90% of them singletons. The starting material was CD4+ or CD8+ T cells sorted from blood, obtained in a trial of the OX40 agonist ivuxolimab. These receptors were collected from an adult with an advanced solid tumor such as melanoma, head and neck, liver or kidney cancer. CDR3s include the opening cysteine and the closing phenylalanine or tryptophan. The order of the fields is clone size, V gene, J gene, D gene, CDR3 protein, CDR3 DNA. D genes are given only for firm matches. The size of a clone is reported for some rows only, either as once, few or many, or as a class for expanded clones.

-	TRBV11-3	TRBJ2-1	-	CASSFGDGSYNEQFF	TGTGCCAGCAGCTTTGGAGACGGCTCCTACAATGAGCAGTTCTTC
-	TRBV18	TRBJ2-2	TRBD2	CASSEIAGTNTGELFF	TGTGCCAGCTCCGAGATAGCGGGGACGAACACCGGGGAGCTGTTTTTT
few	TRBV6-5	TRBJ1-2	-	CASSYDRIYGYTF	TGTGCCAGCAGTTACGACAGGATCTATGGCTACACCTTC
once	TRBV5-4	TRBJ1-3	TRBD1	CASSLEGARHGNTIYF	TGTGCCAGCAGCTTGGAGGGGGCAAGGCATGGAAACACCATATATTTT
-	TRBV28	TRBJ2-5	-	CATTSGTGSYQETQYF	TGTGCCACCACAAGCGGGACAGGTTCGTACCAAGAGACCCAGTACTTC
once	TRBV5-4	TRBJ2-3	-	CASSLGAAQADTQYF	TGTGCCAGCAGCTTGGGGGCAGCCCAGGCAGATACGCAGTATTTT
-	TRBV13	TRBJ2-5	-	CASSSYRRGSQETQYF	TGTGCCAGCAGCTCATACCGACGGGGATCACAAGAGACCCAGTACTTC
-	TRBV2	TRBJ2-7	-	CASSVQGTGHEQYF	TGTGCCAGCAGTGTTCAGGGGACGGGCCACGAGCAGTACTTC
-	TRBV7-8	TRBJ2-5	-	CASSLMQETQYF	TGTGCCAGCAGCTTAATGCAAGAGACCCAGTACTTC
-	TRBV5-6	TRBJ1-1	TRBD1	CASSPSDRGGTEAFF	TGTGCCAGCAGCCCCTCGGACAGGGGTGGTACTGAAGCTTTCTTT
-	TRBV28	TRBJ2-2	TRBD2	CASLGPTSGTGTGELFF	TGTGCCAGCCTTGGCCCAACTAGCGGCACGGGAACCGGGGAGCTGTTTTTT
-	TRBV9	TRBJ1-3	-	CASSVEGQPGSGNTIYF	TGTGCCAGCAGCGTAGAGGGGCAACCCGGCTCTGGAAACACCATATATTTT
-	TRBV13	TRBJ2-6	-	CASSLEVSSVPYSGANVLTF	TGTGCCAGCAGCTTAGAGGTGAGCAGCGTCCCGTACTCTGGGGCCAACGTCCTGACTTTC
-	TRBV5-1	TRBJ1-1	-	CASSLASVEAEAFF	TGCGCCAGCAGCTTGGCCTCGGTTGAAGCTGAAGCTTTCTTT